The 11 T cell receptor beta chains below were found in one sample sequenced in a study of blood T cell repertoires in COVID-19 (dated by TCRdb to the early 2020s). The protocol used for the library was the immunoSEQ multiplex PCR assay. TCRdb took over this immuneACCESS table, retaining in-frame rearrangements with V and J assigned. Such tables are incomplete; in checked studies, under half of the missing clones stem from an unresolved V gene, and the remainder is unexplained. The sample data list fewer than 25,000 clones, and 86% of these were observed just once. 18% of the sample is in the top ten clones. The sample consisted of peripheral blood. Every receptor here comes from a human donor with acute or convalescent COVID-19. The donor label of this sample is uncertain.

CDR3 nucleotide sequence: TGCGCCAGCAGCCAAGATCCCAGGGCTGGAAACACCATATATTTT. Amino acid sequence: CASSQDPRAGNTIYF. J is TRBJ1-3 and V is TRBV4-3, with a weak D call TRBD1 (5 bases). Trimming pared 0 bases from V and 2 bases from J, leaving 8 bases between. The germline CDR1 and CDR2 sequences are LGHNA and YSLEER. The CDR3 sequence is 15 residues long.

The rearrangement links TRBV5-4 to TRBJ2-1; tentative D call: TRBD2 (5 bases). This CDR3 region has 14 residues. V was pared by 1 base and J by 0 bases, with 5 bases between. Germline V gene data show CDR1 as SGHNT and CDR2 as YYREEE (reference sequence). The CDR3 DNA sequence: TGTGCCAGCAGCTTGACTAGCTCCTACAATGAGCAGTTCTTC. It codes for CASSLTSSYNEQFF.

The rearrangement uses TRBV7-3 and TRBJ2-2, with a weak D call TRBD2 (5 bases). Germline V gives CDR1 SGHTA, CDR2 FQGTGA. V lost 6 bases and J lost 0, with 14 bases in between. This CDR3 is 16 amino acids long. This chain's CDR3 is CASSPSPGTNTGELFF. CDR3 nucleotides: TGTGCCAGCAGTCCCTCCCCGGGAACGAACACCGGGGAGCTGTTTTTT.

The chain uses TRBV9 and TRBJ2-7; TRBD2 matches 13 bases. Per the germline V gene, CDR1 is SGDLS and CDR2 is YYNGEE. This CDR3 comprises 15 residues. V gave up 4 bases and J gave up 2 bases; unmatched junction bases: 3. The CDR3, as DNA: TGTGCCAGCAGCCTCGGACTAGCGGGGGCCTACGAGCAGTACTTC. This codes for CASSLGLAGAYEQYF.

The chain recombines TRBV5-1 with TRBJ2-6; the D is unclear. Trimming removed 3 bases at V and 0 bases at J, with 7 bases between. The CDR3 length is 15 residues. From germline, CDR1 is SGHRS and CDR2 YFSETQ. CDR3 amino acids: CASSSQYSGANVLTF. Written as DNA, the CDR3 is TGCGCCAGCAGCTCCCAGTACTCTGGGGCCAACGTCCTGACTTTC.

This clone was observed a few times. This chain uses TRBV7-9 with TRBJ2-3; unclear D gene. CDR3 length: 12 amino acids. Deletions cut 2 bases from V and 6 bases from J, with 6 bases between. Germline V gives CDR1 SEHNR, CDR2 FQNEAQ (reference sequence). CDR3 amino acids: CASSLSWDTQYF. CDR3 nucleotides: TGTGCCAGCAGCTTAAGCTGGGATACGCAGTATTTT. Filled out from reference TRBV7-9 and TRBJ2-3, the complete variable domain reads DTGVSQNPRHKITKRGQNVTFRCDPISEHNRLYWYRQTLGQGPEFLTYFQNEAQLEKSRLLSDRFSAERPKGSFSTLEIQRTEQGDSAMYLCASSLSWDTQYFGPGTRLTVL.

Here the CDR3 DNA reads TGTGCCAGCAGCAAAGCCCGGACAGTTTACAATTCACCCCTCCACTTT. Translation gives CASSKARTVYNSPLHF. The chain recombines TRBV21-1 with TRBJ1-6; the table's D call, TRBD1, was not checked against the DNA. TRBV21-1 is described as a pseudogene. This CDR3 spans 16 amino acids.

The chain carries TRBV14 and TRBJ2-7, with 13 positions matching TRBD2. The CDR3 contains 22 residues. Germline V gene data show CDR1 as SGHDN and CDR2 as FVKESK. V was clipped by 4 bases and J by 0 bases; unmatched bases: 21. For the CDR3, the DNA is TGTGCCAGCAGCCGCGAGAAGGCCCCCGGACTAGCGGGAGCCCGAAGCTCCTACGAGCAGTACTTC. The encoded protein is CASSREKAPGLAGARSSYEQYF. Using reference TRBV14 and TRBJ2-7 for the parts outside the CDR3, the full variable domain is EAGVTQFPSHSVIEKGQTVTLRCDPISGHDNLYWYRRVMGKEIKFLLHFVKESKQDESGMPNNRFLAERTGGTYSTLKVQPAELEDSGVYFCASSREKAPGLAGARSSYEQYFGPGTRLTVT.

V usage is TRBV4-1 and J usage is TRBJ1-4; 8 bases align to TRBD1. J was trimmed by 8 bases and V by 1 base; bases with no gene match: 9. This CDR3 region has 16 residues. The germline V gene encodes CDR1 MGHRA and CDR2 YSYEKL. The chain's CDR3 is CASSQAGGRVREKLFF. DNA of the CDR3: TGCGCCAGCAGCCAAGCAGGGGGCAGGGTTAGGGAAAAACTGTTTTTT.

The chain uses TRBV27 and TRBJ1-1; D gene ambiguous. This CDR3 has 15 residues. CDR1 and CDR2 from the germline V gene are MNHEY and SMNVEV (reference sequence). V dropped 0 bases and J dropped 1 base, with 9 bases sitting between them. CDR3 loop: CASSLSIARNTEAFF. The CDR3 DNA reads TGTGCCAGCAGTTTATCGATCGCGAGGAACACTGAAGCTTTCTTT.

The rearrangement uses TRBV19 and TRBJ2-2; TRBD1 might be the D (6 bases). The CDR3 loop spans 16 amino acids. V was pared by 2 bases and J by 1 base, with 11 bases between. CDR1 and CDR2 (germline): LNHDA, SQIVND (reference sequence). In nucleotides, the CDR3 is TGTGCCAGTAGTATACGAGGGGGTCAGAACACCGGGGAGCTGTTTTTT. This sequence encodes CASSIRGGQNTGELFF.